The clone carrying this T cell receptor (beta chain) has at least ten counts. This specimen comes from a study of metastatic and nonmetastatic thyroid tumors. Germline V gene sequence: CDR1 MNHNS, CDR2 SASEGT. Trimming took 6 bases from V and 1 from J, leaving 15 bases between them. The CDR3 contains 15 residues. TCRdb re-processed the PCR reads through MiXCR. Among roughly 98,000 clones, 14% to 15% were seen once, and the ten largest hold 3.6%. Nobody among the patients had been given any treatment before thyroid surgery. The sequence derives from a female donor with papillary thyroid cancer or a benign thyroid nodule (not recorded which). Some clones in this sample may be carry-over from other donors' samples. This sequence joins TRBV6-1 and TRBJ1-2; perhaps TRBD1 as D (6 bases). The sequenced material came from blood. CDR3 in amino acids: CASRGLTGDNYGYTF. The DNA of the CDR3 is TGTGCCAGCAGAGGGTTGACAGGTGATAACTATGGCTACACCTTC.